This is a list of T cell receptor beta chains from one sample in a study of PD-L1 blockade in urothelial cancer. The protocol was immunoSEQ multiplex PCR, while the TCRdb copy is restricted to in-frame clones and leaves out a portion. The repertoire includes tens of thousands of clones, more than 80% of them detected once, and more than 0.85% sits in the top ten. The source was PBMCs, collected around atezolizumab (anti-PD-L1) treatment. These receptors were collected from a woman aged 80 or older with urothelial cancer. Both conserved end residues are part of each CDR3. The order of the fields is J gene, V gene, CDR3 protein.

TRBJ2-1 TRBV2 CASSRGSYNEQFF
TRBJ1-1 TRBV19 CASRPGQGGRNTEAFF
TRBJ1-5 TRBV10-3 CATSGQTDQPQHF
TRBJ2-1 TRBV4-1 CASSQDTASVYNEQFF
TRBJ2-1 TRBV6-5 CASRQRGNEQFF
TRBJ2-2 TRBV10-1 CASSPYWGADDTGELFF
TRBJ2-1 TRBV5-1 CASSLGYSYNEQFF
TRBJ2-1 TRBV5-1 CASSLWGTGTSGMNEQFF
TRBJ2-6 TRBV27 CASSDRPAVAGANVLTF
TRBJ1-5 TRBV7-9 CASSLENSGRGGNQPQHF
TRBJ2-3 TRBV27 CASSFYVTGGTDTQYF
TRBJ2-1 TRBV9 CASSVLSSGSDEQFF
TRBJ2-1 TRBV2 CASSGLAVSSYNEQFF
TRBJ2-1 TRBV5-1 CASSLVGSGRAGYEQFF
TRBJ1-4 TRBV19 CASNTGWGGKLFF
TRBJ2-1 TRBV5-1 CASSFSPGTSGRGEQFF
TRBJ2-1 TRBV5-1 CASSLEGLTSGGSYNEQFF
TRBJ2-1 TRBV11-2 CASSLAGGNEQFF
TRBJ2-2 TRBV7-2 CASSLGQGRTGELFF
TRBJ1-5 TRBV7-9 CASSLGGGSEPQHF
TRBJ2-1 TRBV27 CASSLLMYNEQFF
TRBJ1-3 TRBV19 CASSRGSSGNTIYF
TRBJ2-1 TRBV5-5 CASSLAGGRTYNEQFF
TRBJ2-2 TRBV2 CASSRLAGGSRELFF
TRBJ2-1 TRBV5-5 CASSVRLAGVPNEQFF
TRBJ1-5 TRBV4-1 CASSQDGGSNQPQHF
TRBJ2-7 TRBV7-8 CASSFRAGGWKYEQYF
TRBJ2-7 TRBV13 CASSSYPGQGTQYF